The 16 T cell receptor beta chains given below trace back to one sample, sequenced in a study of identical twins. Each CDR3 protein gets one entry after TCRdb re-called the 5' RACE reads with MiXCR. This table holds about 240,000 distinct CDR3 sequences, approximately 10% found once. Input material: memory T cells sorted from blood. These receptors were collected from a man aged 50 to 60 in good health.

This clonotype was picked up many times. The rearrangement links TRBV27 to TRBJ2-1; 8 positions agree with TRBD2. Germline CDR1 and CDR2: MNHEY and SMNVEV (reference sequence). Trimming at V came to 3 bases and at J to 9 bases, leaving 4 bases not matched to a gene. This CDR3 comprises 13 residues. CDR3 sequence reads: CASSFPGGFEQFF. CDR3 coding DNA: TGTGCCAGCAGTTTTCCGGGAGGGTTTGAGCAGTTCTTC.

Ten or more counts support this clonotype. This rearrangement joins TRBV5-1 to TRBJ2-7, with 7 bases lining up with TRBD1. In germline, CDR1 is SGHRS, CDR2 YFSETQ. CDR3 size: 15 residues. J was trimmed by 3 bases and V by 4 bases; bases with no gene match: 10. CDR3 sequence reads: CASSKGQRDFYEQYF. The DNA of the CDR3 is TGCGCCAGCAGCAAGGGACAGCGCGATTTCTACGAGCAGTACTTC.

This clonotype was counted at least ten times. The chain has TRBV7-2 and TRBJ1-4; 8 positions match TRBD1. Germline V gives CDR1 SGHTA, CDR2 FQGNSA. The CDR3 is made up of 15 amino acids. With V trimmed by 0 bases and J by 5 bases, 2 bases remained unmatched. The CDR3 region has the DNA TGTGCCAGCAGCTTAGCGTCAGGGGGCAATGAAAAACTGTTTTTT. It codes for CASSLASGGNEKLFF.

This clonotype was counted ten times or more. The CDR3 region is CASRFVGIGELFF. The CDR3 DNA is TGTGCCAGCCGATTCGTAGGGATTGGGGAGCTGTTTTTT. The gene calls are TRBV27 and TRBJ2-2; the D is unclear. Germline lookup yields CDR1 MNHEY and CDR2 SMNVEV (reference sequence). The CDR3 loop spans 13 amino acids. Trimming cost V 8 bases and J 8 bases, with 15 bases left between them.

This chain links TRBV6-2 or TRBV6-3 with TRBJ1-2; D ambiguous. The CDR3 has 14 residues. Germline CDR1 MNHEY, CDR2 SVGEGT. Trimming stripped 6 bases from V and 0 bases from J, with 11 bases between. Written as DNA, the CDR3 is TGTGCCAGCAGAGACAACGGACCTAACTATGGCTACACCTTC. This codes for CASRDNGPNYGYTF.

J is TRBJ2-2 and V is TRBV19; the D gene is possibly TRBD1 (5 bases). The CDR3 has 16 amino acids. Per germline, CDR1 LNHDA and CDR2 SQIVND (reference sequence). Trimming took 1 base from V and 1 from J, leaving 10 bases between them. In nucleotides, the CDR3 is TGTGCCAGTAGTATAGGTGGGGCCTTGAACACCGGGGAGCTGTTTTTT. It codes for CASSIGGALNTGELFF.

This clonotype was counted between two and nine times. CDR3 nucleotides: TGTGCCAGTAGTATAGTCAGGACCCCGGGCACTGAAGCTTTCTTT. Translated, it gives CASSIVRTPGTEAFF. The chain employs TRBV19 and TRBJ1-1; no firm D call. CDR3 size: 15 residues. Germline CDR1 and CDR2: LNHDA and SQIVND (reference sequence). Trimming took 1 base from V and 4 from J, leaving 13 bases between them.

The chain's CDR3 is CASSYPTRGYEQYF. CDR3 coding DNA: TGTGCCAGCAGCTACCCAACCCGGGGGTACGAGCAGTACTTC. J is TRBJ2-7 and V is TRBV7-2, with D tentatively TRBD2 (6 bases). The CDR3 covers 14 residues. Trimming removed 4 bases at V and 4 bases at J, with 14 bases between. The germline V gene encodes CDR1 SGHTA and CDR2 FQGNSA. Complete variable domain (other parts from reference TRBV7-2 and TRBJ2-7): GAGVSQSPSNKVTEKGKDVELRCDPISGHTALYWYRQSLGQGLEFLIYFQGNSAPDKSGLPSDRFSAERTGGSVSTLTIQRTQQEDSAVYLCASSYPTRGYEQYFGPGTRLTVT.

This clonotype was seen ten or more times. The V and J genes are TRBV30 and TRBJ2-7, with 8 bases lining up with TRBD1. Germline assignment: CDR1 GTSNPN and CDR2 SVGIG (reference sequence). The V segment lost 6 bases and the J segment 3 bases; nucleotides outside the gene matches: 4. The CDR3 has 12 amino acids. The CDR3 region has the DNA TGTGCCTGCCCCGGGACAGGCTACGAGCAGTACTTC. This sequence encodes CACPGTGYEQYF. The whole variable domain, remainder taken from reference TRBV30 and TRBJ2-7, is SQTIHQWPATLVQPVGSPLSLECTVEGTSNPNLYWYRQAAGRGLQLLFYSVGIGQISSEVPQNLSASRPQDRQFILSSKKLLLSDSGFYLCACPGTGYEQYFGPGTRLTVT.

This clonotype has only a few counts. The CDR3 region is CASSYGTSTSPLHF. In DNA form, the CDR3 reads TGTGCCAGCAGTTACGGGACTTCCACTTCACCCCTCCACTTT. The chain links TRBV6-5 to TRBJ1-6; tentative D call: TRBD1 (5 bases). CDR1 is MNHEY and CDR2 is SVGAGI in the germline V gene. The CDR3 runs to 14 residues. V lost 2 bases, J lost 9 bases, and 11 bases lay in between.

This chain's CDR3 is CASSLGASAGWNEQFF. The CDR3 bases are TGTGCCAGCAGCTTAGGTGCGTCGGCAGGGTGGAATGAGCAGTTCTTC. The chain uses TRBV7-6 and TRBJ2-1; D might be TRBD1 (5 bases). The germline V and J ends were trimmed by 1 base and 7 bases, with 17 bases remaining between them. The CDR3 is 16 amino acids. Germline CDR1 reads SGHVS; CDR2 reads FNYEAQ.

The sample holds many counts of this clonotype. V and J are TRBV15 and TRBJ1-3; a weak D match, TRBD1 (5 bases). The CDR3 sequence is 16 residues long. Germline assignment: CDR1 LNHNV and CDR2 YYDKDF (reference sequence). Trimming took off 0 bases at V and 0 bases at J, with 9 bases between the two ends. CDR3 nucleotide sequence: TGTGCCACCAGCAGAGAGGGGCGGTACTCTGGAAACACCATATATTTT. It encodes CATSREGRYSGNTIYF. The whole variable domain, filled in from reference TRBV15 and TRBJ1-3, reads DAMVIQNPRYQVTQFGKPVTLSCSQTLNHNVMYWYQQKSSQAPKLLFHYYDKDFNNEADTPDNFQSRRPNTSFCFLDIRSPGLGDTAMYLCATSREGRYSGNTIYFGEGSWLTVV.

The chain links TRBV4-1 to TRBJ1-1; perhaps TRBD1 as D (5 bases). Germline V gene sequence: CDR1 MGHRA, CDR2 YSYEKL. V lost 0 bases to trimming and J lost 0 bases, with 14 bases between them. This CDR3 spans 17 amino acids. The CDR3 is CASSQDPGGTMNTEAFF. The CDR3 DNA sequence: TGCGCCAGCAGCCAAGATCCGGGAGGGACCATGAACACTGAAGCTTTCTTT.

The rearrangement links TRBV7-3 to TRBJ2-1, with 8 nucleotides matching TRBD2. Trimming removed 5 bases from V and 7 bases from J; junction bases left unmatched: 7. The CDR3 sequence is 14 residues long. Germline CDR1 reads SGHTA; CDR2 reads FQGTGA. CDR3 residues: CASSPGGPQNEQFF. In nucleotides, the CDR3 is TGTGCCAGCAGCCCGGGAGGGCCGCAAAATGAGCAGTTCTTC.

This clonotype showed up many times. The CDR3 loop reads CASSQGLAGANVLTF. Here the CDR3 DNA reads TGCGCCAGCAGCCAAGGACTGGCTGGGGCCAACGTCCTGACTTTC. The chain links TRBV4-1 to TRBJ2-6; D is unresolved. Trimming took 1 base from V and 2 from J, leaving 6 bases between them. The CDR3 loop spans 15 amino acids. Looked up from germline, CDR1 is MGHRA and CDR2 is YSYEKL.

This clonotype was counted many times. The CDR3 nucleotides read TGTGCCAGCAGCTTATCTAGCGGGAGACTAGAGACCCAGTACTTC. This translates into CASSLSSGRLETQYF. The chain recombines TRBV5-4 with TRBJ2-5, with 10 bases lining up with TRBD2. Germline-derived CDR1 and CDR2 are SGHNT and YYREEE (reference sequence). The CDR3 is made up of 15 amino acids. The trim removed 2 bases at V and 4 bases at J, leaving 5 bases unmatched.